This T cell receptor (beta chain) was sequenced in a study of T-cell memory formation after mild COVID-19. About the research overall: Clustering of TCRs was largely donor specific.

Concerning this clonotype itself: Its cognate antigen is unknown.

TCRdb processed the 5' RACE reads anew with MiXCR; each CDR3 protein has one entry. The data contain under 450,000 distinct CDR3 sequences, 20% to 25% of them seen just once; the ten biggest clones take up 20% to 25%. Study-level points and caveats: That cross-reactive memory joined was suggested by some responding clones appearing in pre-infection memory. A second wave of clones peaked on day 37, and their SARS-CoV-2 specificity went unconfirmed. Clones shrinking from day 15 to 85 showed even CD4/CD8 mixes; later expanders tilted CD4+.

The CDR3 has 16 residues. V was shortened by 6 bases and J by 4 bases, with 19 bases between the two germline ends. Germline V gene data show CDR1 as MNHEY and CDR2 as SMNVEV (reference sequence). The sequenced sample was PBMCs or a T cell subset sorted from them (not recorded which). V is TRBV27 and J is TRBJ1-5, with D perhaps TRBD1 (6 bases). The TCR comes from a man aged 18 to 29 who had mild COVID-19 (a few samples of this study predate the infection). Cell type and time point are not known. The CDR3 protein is CASRPPGGAPNQPQHF. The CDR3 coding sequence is TGTGCCAGCAGACCACCGGGGGGGGCACCTAATCAGCCCCAGCATTTT.